The 18 T cell receptor beta chains given below trace back to one sample, sequenced in a study of blood T cell repertoires in COVID-19. Data came from immunoSEQ multiplex PCR; TCRdb stores just in-frame clones and leaves some out. The sample lists 150,000 or so clones; approximately 90% were seen once. Sequencing input: PBMCs or T cells enriched from blood (not recorded which). These receptor sequences come from a woman aged 40 to 50 who had been exposed to COVID-19.

This clone was counted a few times. The rearrangement links TRBV5-1 to TRBJ2-2; TRBD1 matches 7 bases. The V segment lost 1 base and the J segment 7 bases; nucleotides outside the gene matches: 10. The CDR3 loop spans 16 amino acids. Per the germline V gene, CDR1 is SGHRS and CDR2 is YFSETQ. The CDR3 spells CASSLYKGARGGELFF. In nucleotides, the CDR3 is TGCGCCAGCAGCTTGTATAAGGGGGCGCGTGGCGGGGAGCTGTTTTTT.

The CDR3 protein is CASSERVGARGRTEAFF. The CDR3 DNA reads as TGCGCCAGCAGTGAGCGGGTTGGGGCCAGGGGGCGGACTGAAGCTTTCTTT. The rearrangement links TRBV10-2 to TRBJ1-1; 8 bases map to TRBD1. The CDR3 spans 17 residues. The germline V gene encodes CDR1 WSHSY and CDR2 SAAADI. Trimming cost V 2 bases and J 5 bases; bases outside gene matches: 13.

The chain couples TRBV7-9 to TRBJ1-4; D might be TRBD1 (6 bases). Germline CDR1 reads SEHNR; CDR2 reads FQNEAQ (reference sequence). The length of the CDR3 is 15 residues. V lost 5 bases and J lost 7, with 17 bases in between. Here the CDR3 DNA reads TGTGCCAGCAGCGACGCCACCCAGGGGAGTGAAAAACTGTTTTTT. This gives the protein CASSDATQGSEKLFF. Based on the CDR3 plus reference TRBV7-9 and TRBJ1-4, the full variable domain is DTGVSQNPRHKITKRGQNVTFRCDPISEHNRLYWYRQTLGQGPEFLTYFQNEAQLEKSRLLSDRFSAERPKGSFSTLEIQRTEQGDSAMYLCASSDATQGSEKLFFGSGTQLSVL.

The chain combines TRBV7-9 with TRBJ1-1; D may be TRBD1 (5 bases). The CDR3 covers 15 residues. Trimming removed 8 bases from V and 1 base from J, with 17 bases in between. Germline CDR1 and CDR2: SEHNR and FQNEAQ (reference sequence). CDR3 in DNA: TGTGCCAGCGAAAGATTGACAGCAAGGAACACTGAAGCTTTCTTT. Translated, it gives CASERLTARNTEAFF.

The CDR3 here is CASSDNGNRGEFF. The CDR3 region has the DNA TGCGCCAGCAGTGACAACGGCAACCGGGGAGAGTTCTTC. This chain connects TRBV10-1 to TRBJ2-1; the D gene is possibly TRBD2 (5 bases). The CDR3 runs 13 residues. V lost 3 bases and J 14 bases, leaving 17 bases between the germline ends. Germline assignment: CDR1 WNHNN and CDR2 SYGVQD (reference sequence).

The V and J genes are TRBV9 and TRBJ1-1; 8 bases line up with TRBD1. The ends lost 0 bases at V and 12 bases at J; junction bases unmatched: 7. The CDR3 covers 13 residues. Germline lookup yields CDR1 SGDLS and CDR2 YYNGEE. CDR3 sequence: CASSVGQGQVPFF. DNA of the CDR3: TGTGCCAGCAGCGTAGGCCAGGGACAGGTCCCTTTCTTT. The full variable domain, completed using reference TRBV9 and TRBJ1-1, is DSGVTQTPKHLITATGQRVTLRCSPRSGDLSVYWYQQSLDQGLQFLIQYYNGEERAKGNILERFSAQQFPDLHSELNLSSLELGDSALYFCASSVGQGQVPFFGQGTRLTVV.

The CDR3 reads CASSDAFPGGNEQFF. The CDR3 region has the DNA TGTGCCAGCTCTGATGCCTTTCCAGGGGGCAATGAGCAGTTCTTC. The chain is built from TRBV6-5 and TRBJ2-1, with 7 bases fitting TRBD1. Unmatched junction bases numbered 13, after V lost 8 bases and J lost 6 bases. Germline values: CDR1 MNHEY, CDR2 SVGAGI. The CDR3 runs 15 residues.

The V gene is TRBV7-9, the J gene TRBJ2-1, with TRBD1 identical over 11 bases. Germline CDR1 reads SEHNR; CDR2 reads FQNEAQ (reference sequence). V lost 5 bases, J lost 3 bases, and 3 bases stayed unmatched. This CDR3 is 15 amino acids long. CDR3 amino acids: CASSLGQGGYNEQFF. CDR3 nucleotides: TGTGCCAGCAGCCTGGGACAGGGGGGCTACAATGAGCAGTTCTTC.

The rearrangement joins TRBV7-8 to TRBJ1-2; D unresolved. V was shortened by 3 bases and J by 4 bases, with 15 bases between the two germline ends. Germline V gene lookup returns CDR1 SGHVS and CDR2 FQNEAQ. The CDR3 consists of 15 residues. CDR3 loop: CASSLGGVLPYGYTF. The CDR3 bases are TGTGCCAGCAGCTTGGGCGGGGTGCTCCCCTATGGCTACACCTTC. Looking up the rest from reference TRBV7-8 and TRBJ1-2 gives the full variable domain: GAGVSQSPRYKVAKRGQDVALRCDPISGHVSLFWYQQALGQGPEFLTYFQNEAQLDKSGLPSDRFFAERPEGSVSTLKIQRTQQEDSAVYLCASSLGGVLPYGYTFGSGTRLTVV.

The chain carries TRBV7-9 and TRBJ2-5, with D possibly TRBD2 on 5 matching bases. Germline values: CDR1 SEHNR, CDR2 FQNEAQ (reference sequence). This CDR3 spans 14 amino acids. V lost 5 bases and J lost 5, with 15 bases in between. This CDR3 is CASSLLRDLETQYF. The CDR3 bases are TGTGCCAGCAGCCTATTGAGGGATCTGGAGACCCAGTACTTC.

This chain connects TRBV10-1 to TRBJ1-1; D ambiguous. This CDR3 region has 14 residues. CDR1 is WNHNN, CDR2 SYGVQD, per germline (reference sequence). The V and J ends lost 3 bases and 0 bases respectively, with 8 bases between them. The CDR3, as DNA: TGCGCCAGCAGTGATCGGGGTTTGAACACTGAAGCTTTCTTT. Its translation: CASSDRGLNTEAFF.

V and J are TRBV6-5 and TRBJ1-2; 12 bases are a match to TRBD1. The length of the CDR3 is 13 residues. Looked up from germline, CDR1 is MNHEY and CDR2 is SVGAGI. Trimming cost V 7 bases and J 8 bases; bases outside gene matches: 5. The CDR3 nucleotides are TGTGCCAGCACCGGGGGACAGGGGGCAGGCTACACCTTC. Its translation: CASTGGQGAGYTF.

The V gene is TRBV3-1 (or the pseudogene TRBV3-2), the J gene TRBJ1-4; 7 positions agree with TRBD1. The V and J ends lost 4 bases and 5 bases, in that order; junction bases with no gene match: 7. Germline V gene sequence: CDR1 LGHDT, CDR2 YNNKEL (reference sequence). The CDR3 extends over 15 amino acids. CDR3 protein: CASSPGTVTNEKLFF. The CDR3 region has the DNA TGTGCCAGCAGCCCTGGGACAGTCACAAATGAAAAACTGTTTTTT.

V and J are TRBV28 and TRBJ1-2; D is unclear. Germline CDR1 and CDR2: MDHEN and SYDVKM. V was pared by 2 bases and J by 1 base, with 8 bases between. This CDR3 has 14 amino acids. CDR3 region: CASSLAVHNYGYTF. The CDR3 DNA is TGTGCCAGCAGTTTAGCGGTGCATAACTATGGCTACACCTTC.

This chain links TRBV5-1 with TRBJ2-2, with D perhaps TRBD1 (6 bases). The V gene's germline CDR1 is SGHRS and CDR2 YFSETQ. The CDR3 length is 16 residues. V was cut by 0 bases and J by 3 bases, with 12 bases left in between. CDR3 in DNA: TGCGCCAGCAGCTTGGTTTCTAGGGGGTACACCGGGGAGCTGTTTTTT. It encodes CASSLVSRGYTGELFF.

This chain uses TRBV11-1 with TRBJ1-5, with 11 bases that match TRBD1. CDR1 SGHAT and CDR2 FQDESV come from the germline V gene (reference sequence). V lost 1 base to trimming and J lost 6 bases; unmatched junction nucleotides: 5. This CDR3 region has 16 residues. The CDR3 here is CASSLGGQGASQPQHF. In DNA, the CDR3 is TGTGCCAGCAGCTTAGGAGGACAGGGGGCTAGTCAGCCCCAGCATTTT. The entire variable domain, with the rest obtained from reference TRBV11-1 and TRBJ1-5, is as follows: EAEVAQSPRYKITEKSQAVAFWCDPISGHATLYWYRQILGQGPELLVQFQDESVVDDSQLPKDRFSAERLKGVDSTLKIQPAELGDSAMYLCASSLGGQGASQPQHFGDGTRLSIL.

This clone was observed a single time. The rearrangement links TRBV27 to TRBJ1-5, with 9 positions matching TRBD1. The germline gives CDR1 MNHEY, CDR2 SMNVEV (reference sequence). The CDR3 spans 12 residues. V lost 0 bases and J lost 15; bases outside the gene matches: 3. The chain's CDR3 is CASSLSGQGRHF. The DNA of the CDR3 is TGTGCCAGCAGTTTATCCGGACAGGGGCGGCATTTT.

The rearrangement links TRBV5-1 to TRBJ2-7; possibly TRBD2 for D (5 bases). The V end lost 0 bases, the J end lost 0 bases, and 13 bases lay between the germline ends. The CDR3 is 16 residues long. Germline loops: CDR1 SGHRS, CDR2 YFSETQ. The CDR3 nucleotides are TGCGCCAGCAGCTTGGAGACGCGGAGGAGCTCCTACGAGCAGTACTTC. Protein product: CASSLETRRSSYEQYF.